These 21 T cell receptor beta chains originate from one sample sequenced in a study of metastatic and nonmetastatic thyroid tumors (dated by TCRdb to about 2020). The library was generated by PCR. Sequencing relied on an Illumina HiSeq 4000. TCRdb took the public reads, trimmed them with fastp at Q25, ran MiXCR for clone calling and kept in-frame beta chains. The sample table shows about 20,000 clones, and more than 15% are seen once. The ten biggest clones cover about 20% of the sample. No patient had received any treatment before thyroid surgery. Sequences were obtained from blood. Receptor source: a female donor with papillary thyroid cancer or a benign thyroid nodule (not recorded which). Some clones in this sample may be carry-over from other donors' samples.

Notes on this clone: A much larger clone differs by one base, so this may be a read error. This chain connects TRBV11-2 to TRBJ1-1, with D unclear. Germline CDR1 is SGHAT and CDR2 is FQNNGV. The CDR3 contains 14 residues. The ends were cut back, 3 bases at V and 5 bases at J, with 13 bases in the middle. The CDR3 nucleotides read TGTGCCAGCAGCTTTAATAAGGGAGGAACTGAAGCTTTCTTT. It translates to CASSFNKGGTEAFF.

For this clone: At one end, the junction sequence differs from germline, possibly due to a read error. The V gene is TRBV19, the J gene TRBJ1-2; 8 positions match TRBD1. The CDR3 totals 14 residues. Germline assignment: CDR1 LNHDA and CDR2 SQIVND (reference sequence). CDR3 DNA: TGTTCCAGTAGAACGATCGGACAGGGCCATGGCTACACCTTC. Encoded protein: CSSRTIGQGHGYTF.

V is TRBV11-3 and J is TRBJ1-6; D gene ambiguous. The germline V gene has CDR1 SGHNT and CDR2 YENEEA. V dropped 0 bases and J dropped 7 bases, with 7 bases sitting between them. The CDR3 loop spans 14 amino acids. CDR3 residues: CASSLDRLNSPLHF. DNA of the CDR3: TGTGCCAGCAGCTTAGATCGGTTGAATTCACCCCTCCACTTT.

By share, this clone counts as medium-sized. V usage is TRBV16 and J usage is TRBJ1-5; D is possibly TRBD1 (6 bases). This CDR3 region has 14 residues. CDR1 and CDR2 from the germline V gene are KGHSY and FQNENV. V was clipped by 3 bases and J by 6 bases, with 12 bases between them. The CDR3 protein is CASSHYQGSQPQHF. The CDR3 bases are TGTGCCAGCAGCCATTATCAGGGGTCTCAGCCCCAGCATTTT.

CDR3 sequence: CASRLDRKNTGELFF. The CDR3 DNA reads TGTGCCAGCAGATTGGACAGAAAGAACACCGGGGAGCTGTTTTTT. The genes are TRBV7-9 and TRBJ2-2; TRBD1 is a possible D gene (6 bases). Germline V gives CDR1 SEHNR, CDR2 FQNEAQ (reference sequence). Trimming took off 6 bases at V and 1 base at J, with 12 bases between the two ends. This CDR3 spans 15 amino acids.

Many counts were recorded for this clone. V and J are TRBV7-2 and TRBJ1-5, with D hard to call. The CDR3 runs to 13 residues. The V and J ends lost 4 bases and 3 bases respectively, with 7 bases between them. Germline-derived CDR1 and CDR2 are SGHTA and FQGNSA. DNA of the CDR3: TGTGCCAGCAGCTCACACATCAATCAGCCCCAGCATTTT. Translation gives CASSSHINQPQHF.

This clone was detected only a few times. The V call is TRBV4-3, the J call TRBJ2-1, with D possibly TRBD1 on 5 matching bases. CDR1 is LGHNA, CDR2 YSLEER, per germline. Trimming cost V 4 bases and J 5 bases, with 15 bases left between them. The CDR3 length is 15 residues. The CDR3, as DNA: TGCGCCAGCAGCCTAACGACAGAATTCCACAATGAGCAGTTCTTC. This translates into CASSLTTEFHNEQFF.

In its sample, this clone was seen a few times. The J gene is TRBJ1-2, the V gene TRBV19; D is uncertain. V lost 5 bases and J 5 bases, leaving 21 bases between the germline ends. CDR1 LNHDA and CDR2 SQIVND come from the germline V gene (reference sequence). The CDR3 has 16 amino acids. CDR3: CASSPEMSSGVYGYTF. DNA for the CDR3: TGTGCCAGTAGTCCCGAAATGTCAAGTGGGGTTTATGGCTACACCTTC.

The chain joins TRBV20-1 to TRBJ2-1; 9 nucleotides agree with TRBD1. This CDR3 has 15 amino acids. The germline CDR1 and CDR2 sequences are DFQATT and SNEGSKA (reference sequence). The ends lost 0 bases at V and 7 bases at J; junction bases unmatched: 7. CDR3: CSARELGTGINEQFF. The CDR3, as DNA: TGCAGTGCTAGAGAGCTCGGGACAGGGATAAATGAGCAGTTCTTC.

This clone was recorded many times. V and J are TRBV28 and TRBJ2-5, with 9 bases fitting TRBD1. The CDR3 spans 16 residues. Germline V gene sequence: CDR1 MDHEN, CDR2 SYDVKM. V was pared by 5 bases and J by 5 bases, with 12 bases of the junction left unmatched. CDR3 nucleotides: TGTGCCAGCAGTCCAACCGGGACAGGGTTCATGGAGACCCAGTACTTC. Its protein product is CASSPTGTGFMETQYF.

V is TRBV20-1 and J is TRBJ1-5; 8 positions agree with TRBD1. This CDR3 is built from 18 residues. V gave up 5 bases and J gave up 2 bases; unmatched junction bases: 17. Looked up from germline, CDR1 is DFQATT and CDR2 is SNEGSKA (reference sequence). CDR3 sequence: CSASPIGTGLGGNQPQHF. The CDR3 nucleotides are TGCAGTGCTTCACCTATCGGGACAGGACTTGGAGGCAATCAGCCCCAGCATTTT.

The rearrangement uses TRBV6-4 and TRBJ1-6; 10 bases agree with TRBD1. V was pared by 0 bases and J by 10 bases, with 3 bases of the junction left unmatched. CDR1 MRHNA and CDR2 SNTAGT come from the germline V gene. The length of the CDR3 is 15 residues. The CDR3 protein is CASSDSDRGESPLHF. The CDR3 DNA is TGTGCCAGCAGTGACTCGGACAGGGGGGAATCACCCCTCCACTTT.

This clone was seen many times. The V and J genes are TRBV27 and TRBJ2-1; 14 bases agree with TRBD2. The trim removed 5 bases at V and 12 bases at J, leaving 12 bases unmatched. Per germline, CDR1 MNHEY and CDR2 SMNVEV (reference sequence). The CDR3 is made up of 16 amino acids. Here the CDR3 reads CASSHRLAGGVRVQFF. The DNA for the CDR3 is TGTGCCAGCAGTCACCGACTAGCGGGAGGGGTCCGGGTGCAGTTCTTC.

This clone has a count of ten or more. The CDR3 spells CATGGPEAFF. The CDR3 DNA reads TGTGCCACCGGGGGACCTGAAGCTTTCTTT. V gene TRBV2 combines with J gene TRBJ1-1, with D maybe TRBD1 (5 bases). Germline-derived CDR1 and CDR2 are SNHLY and FYNNEI. Trimming shortened V by 10 bases and J by 6 bases, and 9 bases separated the two germline ends. This CDR3 contains 10 residues.

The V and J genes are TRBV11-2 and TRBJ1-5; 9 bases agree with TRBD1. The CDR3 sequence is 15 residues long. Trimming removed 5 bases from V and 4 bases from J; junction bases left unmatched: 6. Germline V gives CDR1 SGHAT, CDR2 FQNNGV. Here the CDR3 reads CASSTTGGWNQPQHF. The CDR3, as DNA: TGTGCCAGCAGCACTACAGGGGGCTGGAATCAGCCCCAGCATTTT.

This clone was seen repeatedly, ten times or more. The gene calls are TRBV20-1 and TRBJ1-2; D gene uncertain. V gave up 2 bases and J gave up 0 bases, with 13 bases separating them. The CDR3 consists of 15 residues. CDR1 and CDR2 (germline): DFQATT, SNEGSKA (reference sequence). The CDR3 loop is CSARKSRLANYGYTF. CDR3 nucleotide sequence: TGCAGTGCTAGAAAGTCACGCCTAGCTAACTATGGCTACACCTTC.

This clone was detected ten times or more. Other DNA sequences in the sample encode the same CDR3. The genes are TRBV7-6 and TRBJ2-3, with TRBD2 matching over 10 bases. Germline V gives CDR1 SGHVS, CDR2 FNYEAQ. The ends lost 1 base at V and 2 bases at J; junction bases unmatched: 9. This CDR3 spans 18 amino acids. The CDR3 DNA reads TGTGCCAGCAGCTTAGATTCTAGGACTAGCGGACACACAGATACGCAGTATTTT. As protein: CASSLDSRTSGHTDTQYF.

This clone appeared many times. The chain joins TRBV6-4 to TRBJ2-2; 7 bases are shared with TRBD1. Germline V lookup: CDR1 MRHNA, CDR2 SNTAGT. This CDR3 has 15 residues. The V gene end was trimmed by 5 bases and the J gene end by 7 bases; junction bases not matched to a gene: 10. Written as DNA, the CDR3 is TGTGCCAGCAGTCCAATGACAGGGTCTGGCGGGGAGCTGTTTTTT. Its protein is CASSPMTGSGGELFF.

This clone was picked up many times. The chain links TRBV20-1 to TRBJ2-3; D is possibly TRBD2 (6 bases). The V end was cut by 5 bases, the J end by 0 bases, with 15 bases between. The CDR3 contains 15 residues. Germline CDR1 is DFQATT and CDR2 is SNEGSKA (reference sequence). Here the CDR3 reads CSAPRPAGSTDTQYF. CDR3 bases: TGCAGTGCTCCTAGACCGGCGGGGAGCACAGATACGCAGTATTTT.

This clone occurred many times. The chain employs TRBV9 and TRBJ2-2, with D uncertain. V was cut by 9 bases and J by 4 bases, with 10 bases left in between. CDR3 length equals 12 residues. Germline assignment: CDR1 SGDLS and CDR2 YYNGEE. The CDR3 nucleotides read TGTGCCACCTCGACGGGCACCGGGGAGCTGTTTTTT. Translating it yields CATSTGTGELFF.

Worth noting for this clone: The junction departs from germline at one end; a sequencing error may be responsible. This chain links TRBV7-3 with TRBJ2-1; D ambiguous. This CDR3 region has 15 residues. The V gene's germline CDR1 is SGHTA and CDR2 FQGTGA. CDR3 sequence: CASSLTPGAGNEQFF. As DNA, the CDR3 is TGCGCCAGCAGCTTAACCCCTGGCGCAGGAAATGAGCAGTTCTTC.